Each of the 32 T cell receptor beta chains below was sequenced from the same sample in a study of T cell responses to AZD1222 COVID-19 vaccine. Measured with immunoSEQ multiplex PCR; TCRdb has only the in-frame clones, and not every one. Seen here are around 150,000 clones, around 90% observed once, and the top ten hold roughly 3.2%. Sequenced material: peripheral blood, taken 28 days after the second AZD1222 dose. Every receptor here comes from an adult who received the AZD1222 COVID-19 vaccine.

The CDR3 DNA is TGTGCCAGCGTTAGGTACAACTCCTTTGAAGCTTTCTTT. This sequence encodes CASVRYNSFEAFF. The rearrangement links TRBV12-3 or TRBV12-4 to TRBJ1-1; D is undetermined. The CDR3 covers 13 residues. Trimming took off 8 bases at V and 7 bases at J, with 17 bases between the two ends.

The J gene is TRBJ2-7, the V gene TRBV10-2, with 11 positions matching TRBD2. This CDR3 comprises 14 residues. Germline V CDR1 and CDR2: WSHSY, SAAADI. The J segment lost 1 base and the V segment lost 11 bases, leaving 7 bases of the junction unmatched. The CDR3 coding sequence is TGCGCCTCAAAGACTAGCGGGACGTCCTACGAGCAGTACTTC. Its translation: CASKTSGTSYEQYF.

This chain connects TRBV11-2 to TRBJ1-3, with 7 bases identical to TRBD1. Per the germline V gene, CDR1 is SGHAT and CDR2 is FQNNGV. The CDR3 is 17 amino acids. V was clipped by 5 bases and J by 0 bases; unmatched bases: 10. Here the CDR3 DNA reads TGTGCCAGCAGCCCGCGGACAGGAAGCTACTCTGGAAACACCATATATTTT. Translation: CASSPRTGSYSGNTIYF. The variable domain in full, completed from reference TRBV11-2 and TRBJ1-3, reads EAGVAQSPRYKIIEKRQSVAFWCNPISGHATLYWYQQILGQGPKLLIQFQNNGVVDDSQLPKDRFSAERLKGVDSTLKIQPAKLEDSAVYLCASSPRTGSYSGNTIYFGEGSWLTVV.

J is TRBJ2-5 and V is TRBV5-4; D perhaps matches TRBD1 (7 bases). The CDR3 extends over 14 amino acids. V was clipped by 4 bases and J by 7 bases, with 17 bases between them. Germline lookup yields CDR1 SGHNT and CDR2 YYREEE (reference sequence). The CDR3 DNA is TGTGCCAGCAGCCGCGGGACAGACCCGCGGACCCAGTACTTC. Translating gives CASSRGTDPRTQYF.

The chain carries TRBV18 and TRBJ2-5; TRBD2 agrees at 7 bases. CDR3 length: 15 amino acids. Germline V gene sequence: CDR1 KGHSH, CDR2 LQKENI. V shed 3 bases, J shed 4 bases, and the junction held 8 bases outside the gene matches. The CDR3 nucleotides are TGTGCCAGCTCACCTTTACTGGGGGAGGGAGAGACCCAGTACTTC. This sequence encodes CASSPLLGEGETQYF.

This chain links TRBV27 with TRBJ2-5; D is possibly TRBD2 (6 bases). Between the trimmed V and J ends, which lost 5 bases and 4 bases, there was a span of 29 bases. This CDR3 has 19 amino acids. Germline CDR1 and CDR2: MNHEY and SMNVEV (reference sequence). The CDR3 loop reads CASSQSYSPGPGVAETQYF. The CDR3 DNA is TGTGCCAGCAGTCAGTCTTATTCCCCAGGGCCGGGGGTCGCAGAGACCCAGTACTTC.

CDR3 in DNA: TGTGCCAGCAGCTTGGGGACCCCGAACACCGGGGAGCTGTTTTTT. The encoded protein is CASSLGTPNTGELFF. The rearrangement joins TRBV5-4 to TRBJ2-2; D gene ambiguous. The CDR3 length is 15 residues. Germline CDR1 is SGHNT and CDR2 is YYREEE (reference sequence). Trimming removed 0 bases at V and 0 bases at J, with 6 bases between.

The gene calls are TRBV12-3 or TRBV12-4 and TRBJ1-1; TRBD1 might be the D (5 bases). Deletions cut 3 bases from V and 5 bases from J, with 10 bases between. CDR3 length: 13 amino acids. CDR3 sequence: CASSFQGRTEAFF. The CDR3 DNA sequence: TGTGCCAGCAGTTTTCAGGGCCGAACTGAAGCTTTCTTT.

V usage is TRBV11-2 and J usage is TRBJ2-1; 14 nucleotides line up with TRBD2. After removal of 5 bases from V and 4 bases from J, the junction contained 10 bases not matched to a gene. This CDR3 spans 18 amino acids. Germline V gene data show CDR1 as SGHAT and CDR2 as FQNNGV. The CDR3 DNA reads as TGTGCCAGCAGCACGACTAGCGGGAGGGTAAGGATATACAATGAGCAGTTCTTC. Amino acid sequence: CASSTTSGRVRIYNEQFF.

The genes are TRBV7-9 and TRBJ1-5; 7 bases match TRBD1. Germline V lookup: CDR1 SEHNR, CDR2 FQNEAQ (reference sequence). This CDR3 is built from 16 residues. Trimming took 1 base from V and 3 from J; bases not matched to a gene: 6. CDR3: CASSLGDRAINQPQHF. The CDR3 DNA sequence: TGTGCCAGCAGCTTAGGCGACAGGGCGATCAATCAGCCCCAGCATTTT. The full variable domain, completed using reference TRBV7-9 and TRBJ1-5, is DTGVSQNPRHKITKRGQNVTFRCDPISEHNRLYWYRQTLGQGPEFLTYFQNEAQLEKSRLLSDRFSAERPKGSFSTLEIQRTEQGDSAMYLCASSLGDRAINQPQHFGDGTRLSIL.

V gene TRBV3-1 (or the pseudogene TRBV3-2) combines with J gene TRBJ1-1; no definite D call. Trimming took 5 bases from V and 8 from J, leaving 12 bases between them. The CDR3 has 12 amino acids. Germline V CDR1 and CDR2: LGHDT, YNNKEL (reference sequence). The CDR3 is CASSFLDGEAFF. The CDR3 nucleotides read TGTGCCAGCAGCTTTTTGGACGGAGAAGCTTTCTTT.

The gene calls are TRBV5-1 and TRBJ2-7; TRBD1 might be the D (5 bases). This CDR3 has 13 amino acids. V lost 0 bases and J lost 7, with 11 bases in between. Germline values: CDR1 SGHRS, CDR2 YFSETQ. CDR3: CASSLGQPGEQYF. The DNA for the CDR3 is TGCGCCAGCAGCTTGGGACAGCCAGGGGAGCAGTACTTC.

The chain employs TRBV28 and TRBJ2-1; 11 bases match TRBD2. CDR1 is MDHEN, CDR2 SYDVKM, per germline. The trim removed 4 bases at V and 4 bases at J, leaving 12 bases unmatched. CDR3 length equals 18 residues. The CDR3 DNA sequence: TGTGCCAGCAGTTCCCCGGGGTTAGCGGGAGGGCTTTACAATGAGCAGTTCTTC. As protein: CASSSPGLAGGLYNEQFF.

The chain links TRBV3-1 (or the pseudogene TRBV3-2) to TRBJ1-1; D unresolved. This CDR3 is 15 amino acids long. Germline loops: CDR1 LGHDT, CDR2 YNNKEL (reference sequence). Trimming shortened V by 0 bases and J by 8 bases, and 16 bases separated the two germline ends. The CDR3 loop is CASSQDAGSRSEAFF. CDR3 nucleotide sequence: TGTGCCAGCAGCCAAGACGCGGGTTCAAGGTCGGAAGCTTTCTTT.

The chain recombines TRBV3-1 (or the pseudogene TRBV3-2) with TRBJ1-6; TRBD1 matches at 9 bases. V shed 1 base, J shed 9 bases, and the junction held 1 base outside the gene matches. In germline, CDR1 is LGHDT, CDR2 YNNKEL (reference sequence). CDR3 size: 14 residues. CDR3 region: CASSQGQGGSPLHF. CDR3 nucleotides: TGTGCCAGCAGCCAAGGACAGGGGGGTTCACCCCTCCACTTT.

The V gene is TRBV6-5, the J gene TRBJ1-1; no definite D call. Germline V gives CDR1 MNHEY, CDR2 SVGAGI. The CDR3 covers 15 residues. The V gene lost 5 bases and the J gene lost 5 bases, with 18 bases spanning the gap. This CDR3 is CASSPNRTPGTEAFF. The CDR3 DNA is TGTGCCAGCAGTCCTAACCGGACCCCGGGGACTGAAGCTTTCTTT.

This clone has ten or more counts. The chain uses TRBV27 and TRBJ1-4; TRBD1 is a possible D gene (6 bases). Per the germline V gene, CDR1 is MNHEY and CDR2 is SMNVEV (reference sequence). Trimming removed 3 bases at V and 7 bases at J, with 9 bases between. The CDR3 is 13 residues long. The chain's CDR3 is CASSFVDSEKLFF. The CDR3 region has the DNA TGTGCCAGCAGTTTTGTGGACAGTGAAAAACTGTTTTTT.

This clone came up a few times. The chain recombines TRBV5-1 with TRBJ1-1, with TRBD1 as a possible D gene (5 bases). Trimming pared 1 base from V and 6 bases from J, leaving 16 bases between. CDR1 and CDR2 from the germline V gene are SGHRS and YFSETQ. This CDR3 is built from 15 residues. The chain's CDR3 is CASSLSSFSRAEAFF. The CDR3 coding sequence is TGCGCCAGCAGCTTGTCGAGCTTTTCCAGGGCTGAAGCTTTCTTT.

The chain carries TRBV6-5 and TRBJ2-7, with D possibly being TRBD1 (6 bases). The CDR3 is 12 residues long. The germline CDR1 and CDR2 sequences are MNHEY and SVGAGI. Trimming stripped 5 bases from V and 6 bases from J, with 11 bases between. DNA of the CDR3: TGTGCCAGCAGTCCTGACAGGCGCGAGCAGTACTTC. It specifies CASSPDRREQYF.

J is TRBJ2-7 and V is TRBV12-1; the table's D gene call, TRBD2, was not cross checked with the DNA. TRBV12-1 is an annotated pseudogene. This CDR3 spans 15 amino acids. CDR3 sequence (DNA): TGTGCCAGCAGCTTTACTAGCGGGACGACCTACGAGCAGTACTTC. The encoded protein is CASSFTSGTTYEQYF.

In its sample, this clone was seen once. The chain links TRBV5-1 to TRBJ1-2; a weak D match, TRBD1 (5 bases). Between the trimmed V and J ends, which lost 2 bases and 4 bases, there was a span of 21 bases. Per the germline V gene, CDR1 is SGHRS and CDR2 is YFSETQ. The CDR3 is 17 amino acids. The CDR3: CASSFDGRARGPYGYTF. CDR3 coding DNA: TGCGCCAGCAGCTTTGACGGCAGGGCGCGGGGACCCTATGGCTACACCTTC.

This chain links TRBV19 with TRBJ1-5, with D hard to call. Germline CDR1 reads LNHDA; CDR2 reads SQIVND (reference sequence). V lost 2 bases to trimming and J lost 0 bases, with 5 bases between them. The CDR3 is 14 residues long. This CDR3 is CASSITGSNQPQHF. The CDR3 region has the DNA TGTGCCAGTAGTATAACGGGTAGCAATCAGCCCCAGCATTTT.

This chain joins TRBV7-9 and TRBJ1-2, with D tentatively TRBD1 (6 bases). This CDR3 spans 14 amino acids. The V gene lost 3 bases and the J gene lost 3 bases, with 11 bases spanning the gap. Germline V gives CDR1 SEHNR, CDR2 FQNEAQ (reference sequence). CDR3 amino acids: CASSLVDSDYGYTF. The CDR3 nucleotides are TGTGCCAGCAGCTTGGTGGACAGTGACTATGGCTACACCTTC. Full variable domain (missing parts from reference TRBV7-9 and TRBJ1-2): DTGVSQNPRHKITKRGQNVTFRCDPISEHNRLYWYRQTLGQGPEFLTYFQNEAQLEKSRLLSDRFSAERPKGSFSTLEIQRTEQGDSAMYLCASSLVDSDYGYTFGSGTRLTVV.

The rearrangement uses TRBV6-4 and TRBJ1-1; the match to TRBD1 covers 7 bases. There are 14 residues in the CDR3. The junction had 3 bases not matched to a gene; V was cut back by 4 bases and J by 1 base. Per the germline V gene, CDR1 is MRHNA and CDR2 is SNTAGT. The CDR3 bases are TGTGCCAGCAGTGGGGACAGCGGGAACACTGAAGCTTTCTTT. This gives the protein CASSGDSGNTEAFF.

The chain carries TRBV2 and TRBJ1-6, with TRBD1 identical over 10 bases. CDR1 is SNHLY and CDR2 is FYNNEI in the germline V gene. This CDR3 region has 15 residues. V was pared by 3 bases and J by 9 bases, with 5 bases of the junction left unmatched. The CDR3 sequence: CASSDDRGRGSPLHF. DNA for the CDR3: TGTGCCAGCAGTGATGACAGGGGGCGAGGTTCACCCCTCCACTTT. Looking up the rest from reference TRBV2 and TRBJ1-6 gives the full variable domain: EPEVTQTPSHQVTQMGQEVILRCVPISNHLYFYWYRQILGQKVEFLVSFYNNEISEKSEIFDDQFSVERPDGSNFTLKIRSTKLEDSAMYFCASSDDRGRGSPLHFGNGTRLTVT.

The rearrangement links TRBV6-5 to TRBJ1-3; D is unclear. This CDR3 contains 13 residues. Germline values: CDR1 MNHEY, CDR2 SVGAGI. Trimming took 6 bases from V and 0 from J, leaving 6 bases between them. The CDR3: CASRSSSGNTIYF. The CDR3 DNA reads TGTGCCAGCAGGTCGAGCTCTGGAAACACCATATATTTT.

V usage is TRBV2 and J usage is TRBJ1-1; D ambiguous. The CDR3 totals 13 residues. Trimming removed 4 bases from V and 1 base from J, with 7 bases in between. Germline CDR1 and CDR2: SNHLY and FYNNEI. The CDR3 coding sequence is TGTGCCAGCAGTGTAGAACAGAACACTGAAGCTTTCTTT. This gives the protein CASSVEQNTEAFF.

V usage is TRBV10-3 and J usage is TRBJ1-6; 11 nucleotides match TRBD1. Per germline, CDR1 ENHRY and CDR2 SYGVKD. Trimming took 6 bases from V and 14 from J; bases not matched to a gene: 6. The CDR3 covers 13 residues. This CDR3 is CAIRDRGRGALHF. Here the CDR3 DNA reads TGTGCCATCAGGGACAGGGGGCGAGGGGCCCTCCACTTT.

CDR3 nucleotide sequence: TGTGCCAGCAGCATAGCGGGAGGTGGGGAGACCCAGTACTTC. Its translation: CASSIAGGGETQYF. The chain is built from TRBV11-3 and TRBJ2-5; 10 nucleotides align to TRBD2. In germline, CDR1 is SGHNT, CDR2 YENEEA. The V gene end was trimmed by 5 bases and the J gene end by 5 bases; junction bases not matched to a gene: 5. The CDR3 is made up of 14 amino acids.

The rearrangement links TRBV24-1 to TRBJ1-2, with D possibly being TRBD1 (5 bases). Trimming took off 0 bases at V and 0 bases at J, with 22 bases between the two ends. The CDR3 has 20 amino acids. CDR1 and CDR2 from the germline V gene are KGHDR and SFDVKD. The CDR3 DNA is TGTGCCACCAGTGATTTGGGGGGGGAAGCGGGGTCTAATCCTAACTATGGCTACACCTTC. Protein: CATSDLGGEAGSNPNYGYTF.

The rearrangement links TRBV7-9 to TRBJ1-1, with D uncertain. V dropped 3 bases and J dropped 1 base, with 9 bases sitting between them. The CDR3 is made up of 14 amino acids. Per germline, CDR1 SEHNR and CDR2 FQNEAQ (reference sequence). The CDR3 DNA reads TGTGCCAGCAGCTTGGAGGGTTGGAACACTGAAGCTTTCTTT. Protein: CASSLEGWNTEAFF.

The genes are TRBV14 and TRBJ1-3; D is uncertain. This CDR3 comprises 12 residues. V was clipped by 7 bases and J by 4 bases, with 8 bases between them. The germline V gene has CDR1 SGHDN and CDR2 FVKESK. The CDR3 nucleotides are TGTGCCAGCAATGGGAGAGGAAACACCATATATTTT. Translating it yields CASNGRGNTIYF.